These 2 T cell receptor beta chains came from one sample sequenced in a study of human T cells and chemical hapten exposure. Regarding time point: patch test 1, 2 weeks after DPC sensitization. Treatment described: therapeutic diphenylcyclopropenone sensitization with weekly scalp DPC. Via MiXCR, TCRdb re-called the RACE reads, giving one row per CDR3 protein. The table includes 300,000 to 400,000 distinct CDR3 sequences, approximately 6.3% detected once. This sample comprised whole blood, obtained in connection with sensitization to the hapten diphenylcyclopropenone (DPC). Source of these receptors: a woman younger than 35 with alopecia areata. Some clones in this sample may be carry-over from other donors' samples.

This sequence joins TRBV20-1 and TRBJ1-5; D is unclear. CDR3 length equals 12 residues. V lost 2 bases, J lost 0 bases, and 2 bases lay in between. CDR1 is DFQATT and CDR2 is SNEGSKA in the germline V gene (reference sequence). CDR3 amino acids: CSARYSNQPQHF. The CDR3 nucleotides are TGCAGTGCTAGATATAGCAATCAGCCCCAGCATTTT.

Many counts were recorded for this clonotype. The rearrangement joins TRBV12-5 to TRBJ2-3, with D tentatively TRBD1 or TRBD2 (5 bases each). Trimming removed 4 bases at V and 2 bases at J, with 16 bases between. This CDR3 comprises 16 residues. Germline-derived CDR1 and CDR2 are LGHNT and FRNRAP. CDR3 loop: CASGSRETLVTDTQYF. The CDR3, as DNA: TGTGCTAGTGGTTCCAGGGAGACCCTTGTCACAGATACGCAGTATTTT.